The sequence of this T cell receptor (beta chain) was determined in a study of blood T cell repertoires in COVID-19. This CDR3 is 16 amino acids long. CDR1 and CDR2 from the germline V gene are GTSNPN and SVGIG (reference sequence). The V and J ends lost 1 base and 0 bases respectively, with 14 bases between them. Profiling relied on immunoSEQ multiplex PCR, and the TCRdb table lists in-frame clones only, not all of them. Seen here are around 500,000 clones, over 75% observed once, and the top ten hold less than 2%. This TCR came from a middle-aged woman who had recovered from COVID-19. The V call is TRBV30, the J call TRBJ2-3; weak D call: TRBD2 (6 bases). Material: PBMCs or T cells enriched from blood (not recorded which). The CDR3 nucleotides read TGTGCCTGGAGTGGCCTCTTAGCGGATAGCACAGATACGCAGTATTTT. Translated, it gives CAWSGLLADSTDTQYF.